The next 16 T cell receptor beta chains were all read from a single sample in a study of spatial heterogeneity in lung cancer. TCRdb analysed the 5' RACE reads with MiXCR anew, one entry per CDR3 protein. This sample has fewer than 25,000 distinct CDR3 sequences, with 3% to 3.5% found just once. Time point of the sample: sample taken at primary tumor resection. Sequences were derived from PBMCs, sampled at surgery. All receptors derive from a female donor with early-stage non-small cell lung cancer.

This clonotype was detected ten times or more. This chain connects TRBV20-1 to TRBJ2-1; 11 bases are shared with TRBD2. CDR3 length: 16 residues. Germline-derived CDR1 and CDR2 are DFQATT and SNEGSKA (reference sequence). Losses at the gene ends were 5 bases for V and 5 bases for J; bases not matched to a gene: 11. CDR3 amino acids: CSAPPRLAGTHNEQFF. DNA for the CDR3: TGCAGTGCTCCCCCCCGACTAGCGGGAACACACAATGAGCAGTTCTTC.

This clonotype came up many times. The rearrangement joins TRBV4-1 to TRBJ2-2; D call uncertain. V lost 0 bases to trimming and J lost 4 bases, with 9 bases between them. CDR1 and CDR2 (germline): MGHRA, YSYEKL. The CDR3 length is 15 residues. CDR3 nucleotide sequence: TGCGCCAGCAGCCAAGAAATTAGCCGCACCGGGGAGCTGTTTTTT. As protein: CASSQEISRTGELFF.

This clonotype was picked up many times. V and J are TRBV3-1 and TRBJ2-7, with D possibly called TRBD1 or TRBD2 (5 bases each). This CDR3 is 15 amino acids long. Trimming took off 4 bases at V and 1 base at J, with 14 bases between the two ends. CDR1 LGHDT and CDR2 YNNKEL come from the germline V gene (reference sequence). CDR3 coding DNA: TGTGCCAGCAGCCCTGGGACGGCGGCTTCCTACGAGCAGTACTTC. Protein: CASSPGTAASYEQYF.

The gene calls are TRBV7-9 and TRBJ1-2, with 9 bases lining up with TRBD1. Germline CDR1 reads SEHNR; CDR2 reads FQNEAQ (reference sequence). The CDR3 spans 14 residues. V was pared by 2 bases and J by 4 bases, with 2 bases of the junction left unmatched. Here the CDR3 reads CASSLMDRGYGYTF. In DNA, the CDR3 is TGTGCCAGCAGCTTAATGGACAGGGGCTATGGCTACACCTTC. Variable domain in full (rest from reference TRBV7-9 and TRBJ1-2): DTGVSQNPRHKITKRGQNVTFRCDPISEHNRLYWYRQTLGQGPEFLTYFQNEAQLEKSRLLSDRFSAERPKGSFSTLEIQRTEQGDSAMYLCASSLMDRGYGYTFGSGTRLTVV.

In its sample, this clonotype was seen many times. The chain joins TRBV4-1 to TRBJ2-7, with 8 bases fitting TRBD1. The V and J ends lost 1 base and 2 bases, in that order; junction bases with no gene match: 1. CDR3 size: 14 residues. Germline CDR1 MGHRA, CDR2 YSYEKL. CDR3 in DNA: TGCGCCAGCAGCCAAGTGGGACAGGCCTACGAGCAGTACTTC. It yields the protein CASSQVGQAYEQYF.

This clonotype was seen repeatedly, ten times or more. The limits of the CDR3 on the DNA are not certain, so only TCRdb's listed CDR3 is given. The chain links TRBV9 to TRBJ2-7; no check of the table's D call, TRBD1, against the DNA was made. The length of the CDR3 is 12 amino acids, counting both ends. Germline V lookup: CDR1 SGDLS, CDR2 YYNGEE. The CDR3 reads CASSVAEGIKNF.

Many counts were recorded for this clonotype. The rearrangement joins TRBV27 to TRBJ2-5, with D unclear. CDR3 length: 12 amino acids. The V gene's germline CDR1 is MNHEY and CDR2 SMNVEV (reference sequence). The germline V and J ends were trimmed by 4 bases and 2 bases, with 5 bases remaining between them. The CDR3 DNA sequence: TGTGCCAGCAGTTCGCCTCAAGAGACCCAGTACTTC. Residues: CASSSPQETQYF.

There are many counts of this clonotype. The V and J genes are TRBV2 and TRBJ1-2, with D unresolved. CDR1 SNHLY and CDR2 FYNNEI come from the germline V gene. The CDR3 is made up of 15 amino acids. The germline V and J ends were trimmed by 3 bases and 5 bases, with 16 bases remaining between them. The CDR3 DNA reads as TGTGCCAGCAGTGATGTCTCGGCCATAGGGTATGGCTACACCTTC. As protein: CASSDVSAIGYGYTF.

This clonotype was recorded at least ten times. The CDR3 region has the DNA TGTGCCAGCAGTGAGTTGGGACTAGTGGGAGGACTGTCGGAGACCCAGTACTTC. This sequence encodes CASSELGLVGGLSETQYF. The V call is TRBV6-1, the J call TRBJ2-5; 8 bases fit TRBD2. V lost 3 bases, J lost 5 bases, and 17 bases stayed unmatched. Germline V lookup: CDR1 MNHNS, CDR2 SASEGT. The CDR3 runs 18 residues.

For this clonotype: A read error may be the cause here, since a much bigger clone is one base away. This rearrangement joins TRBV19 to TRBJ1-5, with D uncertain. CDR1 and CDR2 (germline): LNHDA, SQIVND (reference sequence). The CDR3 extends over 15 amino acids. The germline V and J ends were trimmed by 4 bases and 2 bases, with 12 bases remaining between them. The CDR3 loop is CASSSCLGGNQPQHF. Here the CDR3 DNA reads TGTGCCAGTAGTAGTTGCCTCGGGGGCAATCAGCCCCAGCATTTT.

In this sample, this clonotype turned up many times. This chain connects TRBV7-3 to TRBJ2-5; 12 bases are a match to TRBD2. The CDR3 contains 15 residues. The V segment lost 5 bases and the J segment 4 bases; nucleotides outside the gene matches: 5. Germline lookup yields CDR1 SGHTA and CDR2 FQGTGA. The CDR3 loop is CASSLGLAGPETQYF. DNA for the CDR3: TGTGCCAGCAGCCTTGGACTAGCGGGGCCAGAGACCCAGTACTTC.

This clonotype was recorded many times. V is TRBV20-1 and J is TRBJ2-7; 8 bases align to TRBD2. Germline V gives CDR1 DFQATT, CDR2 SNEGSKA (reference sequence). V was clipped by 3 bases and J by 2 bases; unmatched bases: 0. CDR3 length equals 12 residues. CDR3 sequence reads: CSASGRAYEQYF. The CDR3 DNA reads TGCAGTGCTAGCGGGAGGGCCTACGAGCAGTACTTC.

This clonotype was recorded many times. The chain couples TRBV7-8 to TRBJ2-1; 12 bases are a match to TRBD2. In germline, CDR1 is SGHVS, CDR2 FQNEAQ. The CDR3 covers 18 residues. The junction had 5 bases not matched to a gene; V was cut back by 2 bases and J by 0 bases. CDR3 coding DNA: TGTGCCAGCAGCTTAAGACTAGCGGGAGAGCCCTCCTACAATGAGCAGTTCTTC. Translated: CASSLRLAGEPSYNEQFF.

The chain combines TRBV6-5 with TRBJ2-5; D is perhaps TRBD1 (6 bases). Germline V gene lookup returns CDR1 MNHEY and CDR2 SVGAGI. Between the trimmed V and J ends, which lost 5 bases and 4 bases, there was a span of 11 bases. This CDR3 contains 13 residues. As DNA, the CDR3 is TGTGCCAGCAGTCACCAGGGGCGAGAGACCCAGTACTTC. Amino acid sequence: CASSHQGRETQYF.

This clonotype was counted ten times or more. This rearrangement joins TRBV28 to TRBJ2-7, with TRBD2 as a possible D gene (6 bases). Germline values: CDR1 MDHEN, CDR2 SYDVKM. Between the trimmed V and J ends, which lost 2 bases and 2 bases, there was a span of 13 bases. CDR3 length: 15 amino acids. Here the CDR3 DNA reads TGTGCCAGCAGTTTAAGACTAGACGGGACCTACGAGCAGTACTTC. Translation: CASSLRLDGTYEQYF.

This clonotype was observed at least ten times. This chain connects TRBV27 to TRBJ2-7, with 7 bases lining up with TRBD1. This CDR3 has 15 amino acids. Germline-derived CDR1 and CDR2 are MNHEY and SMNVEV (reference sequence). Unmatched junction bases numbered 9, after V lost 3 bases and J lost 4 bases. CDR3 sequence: CASSFSGTATYEQYF. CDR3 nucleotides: TGTGCCAGCAGTTTTTCGGGGACAGCCACTTACGAGCAGTACTTC.